The sequence of this T cell receptor beta chain was determined in a study of Graves' ophthalmopathy and Graves' hyperthyroidism. In the study overall: No ophthalmopathy within 18 months of follow-up signified stable hyperthyroidism. The study's findings and limits: Predictions made by the model for ophthalmopathy progression reached approximately 70% sensitivity and almost 75% specificity.

In this cohort, patients with other autoimmune diseases, uncontrolled infections, pregnancy or lactation were excluded. Each diagnosis was determined on the basis of clinical symptoms, serum thyroxine, TRAb, thyroid ultrasound and orbital computed tomography. Scientists amplified the TCR beta CDR3 regions from RNA transcripts. HTBI-primed RT-PCR formed the first round, and a multiplex PCR formed the second. TCRdb processed the multiplex PCR reads anew with MiXCR; each CDR3 protein has one entry. The sample yields about 500,000 distinct CDR3 sequences, under 45% seen once. Per the germline V gene, CDR1 is ENHRY and CDR2 is SYGVKD. V lost 11 bases and J lost 4, with 5 bases in between. There are 9 residues in the CDR3. With regard to this clonotype: The antigen is unknown.

The chain employs TRBV10-3 and TRBJ2-5; D is possibly TRBD2 (5 bases). The TCR was taken from an adult man with Graves' hyperthyroidism. The sample taken for sequencing was peripheral blood or thyroid tissue (not recorded which). The CDR3 region has the DNA TGTGCCCGGGGAGAGACCCAGTACTTC. Residues: CARGETQYF.